Presented here are 2 T cell receptor beta chains from one specimen sequenced in a study of CD8 T cells in ankylosing spondylitis. From the 5' RACE reads, TCRdb called clonotypes with MiXCR, one entry per CDR3 protein. The repertoire holds roughly 190,000 distinct CDR3 sequences, around 13% seen once, with 16% in the top ten. Sequenced sample: blood, either unsorted or a sorted T cell fraction (not recorded which). The receptors were gathered from a male donor with ankylosing spondylitis or in good health (not recorded which).

This clonotype was seen a few times. The genes are TRBV4-1 and TRBJ2-1, with unresolved D. Germline CDR1 MGHRA, CDR2 YSYEKL. There are 15 residues in the CDR3. V dropped 4 bases and J dropped 6 bases, with 16 bases sitting between them. CDR3 sequence reads: CASSPVFFRSNEQFF. CDR3 bases: TGCGCCAGCAGCCCAGTGTTTTTTCGCTCCAATGAGCAGTTCTTC.

Only a few counts were recorded for this clonotype. This rearrangement joins TRBV9 to TRBJ2-2; D uncertain. This CDR3 has 15 amino acids. V lost 0 bases to trimming and J lost 1 base, with 7 bases between them. Germline V lookup: CDR1 SGDLS, CDR2 YYNGEE. Here the CDR3 reads CASSVEAVNTGELFF. CDR3 nucleotide sequence: TGTGCCAGCAGCGTAGAGGCGGTGAACACCGGGGAGCTGTTTTTT.